This T cell receptor (beta chain) was observed in a study of cytomegalovirus exposure and HLA in healthy donors. Turning to the study itself: T cells numbering around 190 million yielded fewer than 140 million unique TCR beta sequences in an earlier analysis. Study-wide points: In vitro work confirmed that a few CMV-associated chains recognize CMV antigens. A later analysis reported that several of the most significant clusters appeared to be linked to common viral pathogens, among them Epstein-Barr virus.

Primers included in the PCR were 60 Vbeta and 13 Jbeta primers. Method: immunoSEQ multiplex PCR; TCRdb's copy keeps in-frame clones and lacks some. The sample lists around 150,000 clones, 65% to 85% occurring once. Unmatched junction bases numbered 7, after V lost 2 bases and J lost 2 bases. This CDR3 has 16 residues. Germline loops: CDR1 SGHDT, CDR2 YYEEEE. About this clone: Its antigen is still unknown.

The chain recombines TRBV5-6 with TRBJ2-7, with 10 nucleotides matching TRBD2. The source of this sequence is a woman aged 18-29 years in good health and CMV-seronegative. The specimen sequenced was PBMCs. Written as DNA, the CDR3 is TGTGCCAGCAGCTTTTTAGCGGGGGGAGTCGCCTACGAGCAGTACTTC. It codes for CASSFLAGGVAYEQYF.